These 15 T cell receptor beta chains were sequenced from one sample in a study of vaccination effects on CD4 cells after COVID-19. Having been cultured for roughly 9 days, the cells underwent CD4+ T cell isolation. Two doses of BNT162b2 or mRNA-1273 vaccine were administered to participants. These receptors' targets are unknown. This table comes from immunoSEQ multiplex PCR, and its TCRdb copy is limited to in-frame clones, with some not included. The profile shows roughly 40,000 clones, about 67% of them singletons. The material was CD4+ T cells from PBMCs cultured without peptide, obtained after COVID-19 vaccination. These receptors came from a human donor who received a COVID-19 vaccine.

This chain connects TRBV27 to TRBJ2-3; D tentatively reads TRBD1 or TRBD2 (5 bases each). Trimming removed 2 bases at V and 8 bases at J, with 5 bases between. Per germline, CDR1 MNHEY and CDR2 SMNVEV (reference sequence). The CDR3 contains 11 residues. The CDR3 bases are TGTGCCAGCAGTTTAGGGGGTACGCAGTATTTT. The encoded protein is CASSLGGTQYF.

This clone was observed once. The chain links TRBV24-1 to TRBJ2-1; 8 positions match TRBD2. CDR1 and CDR2 from the germline V gene are KGHDR and SFDVKD. Germline trimming cut 1 base from V and 4 bases from J; bases unmatched to any gene: 2. CDR3 length: 15 residues. The CDR3 DNA reads as TGTGCCACCAGTGATTTCAGCGGGGGATACAATGAGCAGTTCTTC. Amino acid sequence: CATSDFSGGYNEQFF.

The rearrangement joins TRBV6-5 to TRBJ1-2; no reliable D call. The CDR3 length is 15 residues. The germline V gene has CDR1 MNHEY and CDR2 SVGAGI. V was pared by 0 bases and J by 7 bases, with 15 bases between. The DNA of the CDR3 is TGTGCCAGCAGTTACTCGGGTCTACCTTTGGGTGGCTACACCTTC. As protein: CASSYSGLPLGGYTF.

The chain uses TRBV6-5 and TRBJ2-7, with D perhaps TRBD2 (6 bases). Trimming took 7 bases from V and 0 from J, leaving 16 bases between them. Germline CDR1 MNHEY, CDR2 SVGAGI. The CDR3 totals 15 residues. CDR3 loop: CASIPRRGSSYEQYF. CDR3 bases: TGTGCCAGCATTCCAAGGAGGGGTAGCTCCTACGAGCAGTACTTC.

V is TRBV7-2 and J is TRBJ1-2; D is undetermined. V was cut by 2 bases and J by 7 bases, with 17 bases left in between. Germline values: CDR1 SGHTA, CDR2 FQGNSA. This CDR3 is 15 amino acids long. CDR3 in DNA: TGTGCCAGCAGCTTAATGTGGGTGCCAAGGGCTGGCTACACCTTC. Protein: CASSLMWVPRAGYTF.

This chain connects TRBV5-1 to TRBJ2-6; D is unresolved. The CDR3 is made up of 16 amino acids. The V gene's germline CDR1 is SGHRS and CDR2 YFSETQ. Trimming removed 0 bases at V and 2 bases at J, with 9 bases between. CDR3 sequence (DNA): TGCGCCAGCAGCTTGGCCGGCGGACCTGGGGCCAACGTCCTGACTTTC. This gives the protein CASSLAGGPGANVLTF.

In this sample, this clone turned up a few times. J is TRBJ1-4 and V is TRBV5-4; 9 bases map to TRBD1. After removal of 4 bases from V and 3 bases from J, the junction contained 4 bases not matched to a gene. The CDR3 loop spans 15 amino acids. Germline assignment: CDR1 SGHNT and CDR2 YYREEE (reference sequence). The CDR3 DNA reads as TGTGCCAGCAGCACGAGACAGGGGGCTAATGAAAAACTGTTTTTT. Translating it yields CASSTRQGANEKLFF. The complete variable domain, with remaining parts taken from reference TRBV5-4 and TRBJ1-4, reads ETGVTQSPTHLIKTRGQQVTLRCSSQSGHNTVSWYQQALGQGPQFIFQYYREEENGRGNFPPRFSGLQFPNYSSELNVNALELDDSALYLCASSTRQGANEKLFFGSGTQLSVL.

The V and J genes are TRBV2 and TRBJ2-3, with 12 bases matching TRBD2. Germline trimming cut 8 bases from V and 2 bases from J; bases unmatched to any gene: 8. The length of the CDR3 is 16 residues. The V gene's germline CDR1 is SNHLY and CDR2 FYNNEI. The CDR3 is CASGLTSGGSTDTQYF. CDR3 DNA: TGTGCCAGCGGCCTCACTAGCGGGGGGTCCACAGATACGCAGTATTTT.

CDR3 sequence reads: CATMEGYGEQYF. CDR3 in DNA: TGTGCCACTATGGAGGGGTATGGCGAGCAGTACTTC. The chain links TRBV19 to TRBJ2-7; D may be TRBD2 (6 bases). Germline V gene data show CDR1 as LNHDA and CDR2 as SQIVND (reference sequence). V lost 10 bases and J lost 6, with 16 bases in between. This CDR3 is built from 12 residues.

The genes are TRBV5-6 and TRBJ1-2, with TRBD1 as a possible D gene (6 bases). V lost 0 bases and J lost 3, with 15 bases in between. Germline values: CDR1 SGHDT, CDR2 YYEEEE. CDR3 length equals 16 residues. The CDR3 reads CASSLGGAATDYGYTF. CDR3 DNA: TGTGCCAGCAGCTTGGGGGGGGCGGCGACTGACTATGGCTACACCTTC.

This chain links TRBV5-1 with TRBJ2-5; the D is unclear. The CDR3 extends over 14 amino acids. Germline values: CDR1 SGHRS, CDR2 YFSETQ. Trimming shortened V by 0 bases and J by 5 bases, and 11 bases separated the two germline ends. The CDR3 here is CASSLGGSQETQYF. DNA of the CDR3: TGCGCCAGCAGCTTGGGGGGTTCCCAGGAGACCCAGTACTTC.

This chain connects TRBV6-9 to TRBJ1-3; TRBD1 might be the D (6 bases). The V end was cut by 1 base, the J end by 8 bases, with 21 bases between. Per germline, CDR1 MNHGY and CDR2 SVAAGI. This CDR3 has 17 amino acids. The CDR3 bases are TGTGCCAGCAGTTATTTTTGGGGGGCCGCCCAGGGAGACACCATATATTTT. Translating it yields CASSYFWGAAQGDTIYF.

The chain uses TRBV6-1 and TRBJ2-5; D might be TRBD1 or TRBD2, each matching 5 bases. The length of the CDR3 is 14 residues. In germline, CDR1 is MNHNS, CDR2 SASEGT. Trimming removed 1 base at V and 2 bases at J, with 8 bases between. CDR3 coding DNA: TGTGCCAGCAGTGAAGGAGGGGCTCAAGAGACCCAGTACTTC. It is translated as CASSEGGAQETQYF.

This clone was seen a few times. V usage is TRBV10-1 and J usage is TRBJ2-2, with D perhaps TRBD2 (6 bases). The V and J ends lost 11 bases and 4 bases respectively, with 32 bases between them. There are 19 residues in the CDR3. The V gene's germline CDR1 is WNHNN and CDR2 SYGVQD (reference sequence). This CDR3 is CAGTDGPSGGEEGTGELFF. The CDR3 nucleotides are TGCGCCGGGACTGACGGACCGAGCGGAGGGGAGGAGGGCACCGGGGAGCTGTTTTTT.

This chain joins TRBV11-2 and TRBJ1-3; no firm D call. Germline V lookup: CDR1 SGHAT, CDR2 FQNNGV. V gave up 0 bases and J gave up 0 bases, with 12 bases separating them. The CDR3 runs to 17 residues. Here the CDR3 DNA reads TGTGCCAGCAGCTTAGATCTCCAGGCTACCTCTGGAAACACCATATATTTT. Protein sequence: CASSLDLQATSGNTIYF. Full variable domain (remainder filled in from reference TRBV11-2 and TRBJ1-3): EAGVAQSPRYKIIEKRQSVAFWCNPISGHATLYWYQQILGQGPKLLIQFQNNGVVDDSQLPKDRFSAERLKGVDSTLKIQPAKLEDSAVYLCASSLDLQATSGNTIYFGEGSWLTVV.